Described below is a single TCR beta chain sequence and its context. What it binds is unknown. It was at deep level that the assay was run. Over several immunoSEQ plates, each subset's genomic DNA was distributed in even portions. Method: immunoSEQ multiplex PCR; TCRdb's copy keeps in-frame clones and lacks some. The table includes 2 million to 3 million clones, 90% to 95% detected once. The CDR3 spans 16 residues. Trimming shortened V by 0 bases and J by 4 bases, and 13 bases separated the two germline ends. The germline CDR1 and CDR2 sequences are ENHRY and SYGVKD. The entry originates in a study of shared clonotypes between healthy human individuals. Study-wide findings and caveats: It was observed that approximately 5% of naive CD4 clonotypes were shared across a few donors. The sole specimen, blood, was sampled, and tissue repertoires likely differ.

The rearrangement uses TRBV10-3 and TRBJ1-3, with D possibly matching TRBD1 (5 bases). This receptor was identified in a man aged 18 to 30 in good health. Sequenced sample: naive CD4+ T cells sorted from blood. Subset indicated: CD45RA+ positively selected. This CDR3 is CAISESAGLAGNTIYF. CDR3 nucleotides: TGTGCCATCAGTGAGTCTGCGGGGCTGGCCGGAAACACCATATATTTT.